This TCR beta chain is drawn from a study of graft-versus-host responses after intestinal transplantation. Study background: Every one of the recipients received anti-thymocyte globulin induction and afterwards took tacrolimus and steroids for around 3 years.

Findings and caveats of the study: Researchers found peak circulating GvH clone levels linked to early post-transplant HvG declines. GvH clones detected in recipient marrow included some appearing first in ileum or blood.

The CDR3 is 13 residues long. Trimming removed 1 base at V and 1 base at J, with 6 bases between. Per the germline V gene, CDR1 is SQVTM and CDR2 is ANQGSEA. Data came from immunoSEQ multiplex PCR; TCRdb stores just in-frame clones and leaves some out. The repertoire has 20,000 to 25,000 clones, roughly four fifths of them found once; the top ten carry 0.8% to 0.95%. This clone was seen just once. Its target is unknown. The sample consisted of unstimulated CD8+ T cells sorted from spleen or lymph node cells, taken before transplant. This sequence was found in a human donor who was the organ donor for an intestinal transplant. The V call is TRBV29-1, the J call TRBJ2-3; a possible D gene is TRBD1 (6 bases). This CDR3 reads CSVEGQGTDTQYF. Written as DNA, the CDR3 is TGCAGCGTTGAAGGACAGGGCACAGATACGCAGTATTTT.